Described below is a single T cell receptor beta chain sequence and its context. The assay was immunoSEQ multiplex PCR, and TCRdb's table has in-frame clones only and misses some. The table includes tens of thousands of clones, approximately 86% detected once. Deletions cut 5 bases from V and 0 bases from J, with 7 bases between. The CDR3 is 13 residues long. Germline CDR1 and CDR2: SGHNT and YYREEE (reference sequence). These data come from a study of OX40 agonist ivuxolimab in advanced cancers. This sequence originates from an adult with an advanced solid tumor such as melanoma, head and neck, liver or kidney cancer. J is TRBJ2-3 and V is TRBV5-4; D remains unclear. Sequencing used CD4+ or CD8+ T cells sorted from blood, obtained in a trial of the OX40 agonist ivuxolimab. Here the CDR3 DNA reads TGTGCCAGCAGGGCGAGGAGCACAGATACGCAGTATTTT. This gives the protein CASRARSTDTQYF.